This TCR beta chain was identified in a study of OX40 agonist ivuxolimab in advanced cancers. Turning to the overall study: Ivuxolimab was an agonistic, fully human IgG2 monoclonal antibody directed against OX40 (CD134), a costimulatory receptor. Intravenous ivuxolimab was administered to patients every 2 weeks at six dose levels: 0.01, 0.1, 0.3, 1.5, 3 and 10 mg/kg. Among the 52 dose-escalation patients, some 20 had hepatocellular carcinoma, 15 or so melanoma, 9 renal cell carcinoma and 9 head and neck cancer. In the dose-escalation cohort, more than 80% of patients were male, and the mean age was approximately 60 years with a range of roughly 23 to 79. Prior anti-PD-1, anti-PD-L1 or anti-CTLA-4 therapy was permitted, and approximately 39% of dose-escalation patients had received checkpoint inhibitors. Partial responses were achieved by three dose-escalation patients, of whom one had hepatocellular carcinoma and two had cutaneous melanoma. Peripheral TCRbeta sequencing aimed to test whether ivuxolimab altered TCR sequence diversity and caused clonal T-cell expansion. The monotherapy dose-escalation portion (N ≈ 57 patients) of the phase I ivuxolimab trial is reported in the paper. Results the study describes overall, beyond this receptor: The antigen specificity of the peripheral T cells that underwent clonal expansion was not determined. Low levels of normalized T-cell clonal expansion were also seen in some patients who did not respond. In the 0.1-3.0 mg/kg groups, partial responders had among the lowest normalized peripheral clonal expansion, particularly in CD8+ T cells. At doses from 0.1 to 3.0 mg/kg, clonal expansion was seen in both CD4+ and CD8+ blood T cells between baseline and week 6. After ivuxolimab, CD8+ T cells had more expanded clones than CD4+ T cells on average.

Ends trimmed: V by 4 bases, J by 10 bases; bases unmatched to a gene: 4. The CDR3 runs 12 residues from the cysteine to the phenylalanine. Only the CDR3 DNA is retained, 36 bases long and in frame from the first base. The germline V gene gives CDR1 as SGHDN and CDR2 as FVKESK. Genomic DNA was isolated from the sorted cells so that the TCRbeta CDR3 region could be sequenced. The immunoSEQ Assay was used to sequence the TCRbeta CDR3 regions. Sourced from immuneACCESS, this table was stored by TCRdb with only in-frame sequences that have V and J called. A share of the clones is absent; for the studies checked, an unresolved V gene accounts for under half, and the remainder has no known explanation. This sample gives some 86,000 clones in total; about nine tenths of them show up just once. Under 0.35% of the sample belongs to the ten largest clones. This clone was seen only once. Its antigen remains unidentified. No qualities accompany the bases; no much larger clone lies one base away.

The trial excluded patients who had a history of autoimmune disease or who were on systemic immunosuppression. Peripheral blood for TCR sequencing was collected from all dose cohorts at baseline, on cycle 4 day 1, and on cycle 7 day 1. Samples came from an open-label, multicenter, first-in-human phase I dose-escalation trial of ivuxolimab. The trial enrolled adults with locally advanced or metastatic head and neck squamous cell, hepatocellular, melanoma or renal cell carcinoma. Before TCR sequencing, CD4+ and CD8+ T cells were separately sorted from peripheral blood. The receptor comes from an adult with an advanced solid tumor such as melanoma, head and neck, liver or kidney cancer. This sequence uses TRBV14 and TRBJ1-2; TRBD1 lines up with 9 middle nucleotides. The specimen comprised CD4+ or CD8+ T cells sorted from blood, sampled in a trial of the OX40 agonist ivuxolimab. The CDR3 reads CASSPRQGDYTF. The sequenced DNA: TGTGCCAGCAGCCCGCGACAGGGGGACTACACCTTC. Reference TRBV14 and TRBJ1-2 proteins supply the regions before and after the CDR3; the full variable domain is: EAGVTQFPSHSVIEKGQTVTLRCDPISGHDNLYWYRRVMGKEIKFLLHFVKESKQDESGMPNNRFLAERTGGTYSTLKVQPAELEDSGVYFCASSPRQGDYTFGSGTRLTVV.